This TCR beta chain was captured by sequencing in a study of control samples from healthy donors and cancer patients. Data came from immunoSEQ multiplex PCR; TCRdb stores just in-frame clones and leaves some out. Here the sample spans 120,000 or so clones, over 75% being singletons. V lost 4 bases, J lost 2 bases, and 12 bases lay in between. The length of the CDR3 is 15 residues. Germline V lookup: CDR1 ENHRY, CDR2 SYGVKD. Sequencing was performed on blood. The sequence was obtained from a man between 60 and 75 years old in good health. The chain joins TRBV10-3 to TRBJ1-3; D perhaps matches TRBD1 (5 bases). CDR3 sequence: CAISAAPGAGNTIYF. The CDR3 region has the DNA TGTGCCATCAGTGCCGCACCGGGGGCTGGAAACACCATATATTTT.